The rows below give T cell receptor beta chains drawn from one sample of a study of cytomegalovirus exposure and HLA in healthy donors. The data were produced by immunoSEQ multiplex PCR, yet TCRdb's version contains in-frame clones alone and is incomplete. The data show hundreds of thousands of clones, roughly 89% seen once. The source material was PBMCs. The source is a young man in good health and CMV-seronegative. Each CDR3 is given without its conserved first and last residue.

j_call v_call cdr3_aa
TRBJ1-3 TRBV18 ASSSMDRGRGNTIY
TRBJ1-5 TRBV9 ASSAGQATNQPQH
TRBJ2-1 TRBV9 ASSVGTRGGEQF
TRBJ1-4 TRBV19 ASSMADKLF
TRBJ1-1 TRBV9 ASSASRRGAEEAF
TRBJ2-7 TRBV5-1 ASSLEAGEQY
TRBJ1-2 TRBV20-1 SAGDYGYT
TRBJ1-6 TRBV30 AWSALFTGREPLH
TRBJ2-7 TRBV28 ASSLARYGIWYEQY
TRBJ2-7 TRBV29-1 SVVAGVHEQY
TRBJ2-1 TRBV27 ASSLQGTNEQF
TRBJ2-2 TRBV29-1 SVLAGGGTGELF
TRBJ2-7 TRBV18 ASSPRGGAYEQY
TRBJ1-5 TRBV19 ASTQGLSNQPQH
TRBJ2-7 TRBV7-2 ASSLAGSSGGAY
TRBJ1-2 TRBV28 ASSLDLLFSGGYT
TRBJ2-1 TRBV7-3 ASSPSGSASYNEQF
TRBJ2-5 TRBV6-5 ASKSLRLAEETQY
TRBJ1-6 TRBV28 ASSGDSPLH
TRBJ2-7 TRBV6-5 ASSHGQGYEQY
TRBJ2-7 TRBV27 ASSLGQGTMYEQY
TRBJ1-6 TRBV6-6 ATGTGGSPLH
TRBJ1-2 TRBV27 ASRMTGANYGYT
TRBJ2-1 TRBV30 AWSELLAGVGHNEQF
TRBJ2-5 TRBV28 ASSLKTGIMETQY
TRBJ1-1 TRBV28 ASSLGLPNTEAF
TRBJ2-5 TRBV10-1 ASMASGSETQY
TRBJ2-1 TRBV6-1 ASTHGGPTLEF
TRBJ2-1 TRBV9 ASSSDNEQF
TRBJ2-7 TRBV4-2 ASSARPGGEEQY
TRBJ1-2 TRBV4-2 ASSEQGAGYT
TRBJ1-5 TRBV15 AIGDTDQPQH
TRBJ1-2 TRBV12-5 ASGLSGQASSYT
TRBJ1-5 TRBV7-8 ASSPRWQSNQPQH
TRBJ2-7 TRBV5-4 ASSPSLLQVSYEQY
TRBJ2-7 TRBV20-1 SASPTYEQY
TRBJ1-3 TRBV4-1 ASSPSVRAGGDTIY
TRBJ2-1 TRBV4-3 ASSQGGGRGNEQF
TRBJ2-7 TRBV10-2 ASSATGRYEQY
TRBJ2-3 TRBV18 ASSPVFSGRALNTQY
TRBJ2-3 TRBV18 ASSPFNWGTQY
TRBJ2-3 TRBV2 ASQGFEARSPDTQY
TRBJ2-7 TRBV5-4 ASSLVGQAYEQY
TRBJ1-1 TRBV5-1 ASSLPTGLTNTEAF
TRBJ2-7 TRBV7-2 ASSLNGLAGGEQY
TRBJ2-7 TRBV10-2 AASGAGTPYEQY
TRBJ2-2 TRBV2 ASSVLGGKNTGELF
TRBJ2-7 TRBV5-8 ASSLGLAAPFEQY
TRBJ1-6 TRBV9 ASSVTGQGGSPLH
TRBJ1-1 TRBV5-6 ASSEGWGYTEAF
TRBJ1-6 TRBV25-1 ASSVLYYNSPLH
TRBJ1-4 TRBV18 ASSPKGGTNEKLF
TRBJ1-5 TRBV9 ASSATGGVQPQH